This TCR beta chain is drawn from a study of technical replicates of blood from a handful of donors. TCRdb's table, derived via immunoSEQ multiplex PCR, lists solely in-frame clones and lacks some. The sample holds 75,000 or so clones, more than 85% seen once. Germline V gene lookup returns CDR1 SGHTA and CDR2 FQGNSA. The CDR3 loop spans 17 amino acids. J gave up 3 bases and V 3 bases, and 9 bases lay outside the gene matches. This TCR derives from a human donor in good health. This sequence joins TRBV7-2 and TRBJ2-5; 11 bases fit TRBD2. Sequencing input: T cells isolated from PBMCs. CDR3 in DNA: TGTGCCAGCAGCTTGCCTGGGCTAGCGGGAGGAAAAGAGACCCAGTACTTC. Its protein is CASSLPGLAGGKETQYF.